The clone carrying this T cell receptor beta chain was recorded many times. Its antigen is still unknown. Breast cancer patients provided tissue from their axillary draining lymph nodes. Each CDR3 protein gets one entry after TCRdb re-called the multiplex PCR reads with MiXCR. The data show under 150,000 distinct CDR3 sequences, 20% to 25% seen once. The sample comes from a study of breast tumors, draining lymph nodes, adjacent tissues. Whole-study findings and limits: Luminal-like breast cancer showed significantly higher tumor–nontumor repertoire similarity than basal-like. Data only fit, rather than demonstrated, lymph node origin of most tumor T cells. Tumors had less TCR diversity than lymph nodes, more than nontumor tissue. Data fit most tumor T cells coming from lymph node, expanding in tumor.

The clonotype originates from a female donor with breast cancer. Some clones in this sample may be carry-over from other donors' samples. The source material was axillary lymph node tissue.

CDR3 coding DNA: TGTGCCAGCAGTTACTCGAGAGATCTCGGGCAGGGCCGGGTAGAGCAGTACTTC. This codes for CASSYSRDLGQGRVEQYF. This rearrangement joins TRBV6-6 to TRBJ2-7, with D tentatively TRBD1 (5 bases). The V end lost 0 bases, the J end lost 7 bases, and 25 bases lay between the germline ends. The CDR3 is 18 amino acids. Per the germline V gene, CDR1 is MNHNY and CDR2 is SVGAGI (reference sequence).